This TCR beta chain is drawn from a study of blood T cell repertoires in COVID-19. Study summary: Material from acute and convalescent COVID-19 was sourced from the United States, Italy and Spain. PBMCs, B-cell-depleted T cells, or T cells were the source of the cDNA or gDNA that made up the material.

Original handling: Amplified reference gene primers provided the basis for estimating nucleated cell counts. Only in-frame clones appear in the TCRdb table, and some are missing; sequencing was by immunoSEQ multiplex PCR. That table supplies the V and J calls and clone size; D and trimming were determined from the DNA. The sample consists of about 220,000 clones, roughly 84% of them appearing once. The germline V gene has CDR1 SGHNT and CDR2 YYREEE (reference sequence). The J segment lost 6 bases and the V segment lost 0 bases, leaving 3 bases of the junction unmatched. The CDR3 consists of 15 residues.

This TCR came from a woman at least 80 years old with acute or convalescent COVID-19. The chain recombines TRBV5-4 with TRBJ2-3, with 11 bases fitting TRBD1. Sequenced: peripheral blood. CDR3 loop: CASSLGTGGRDTQYF. The CDR3, as DNA: TGTGCCAGCAGCTTGGGGACAGGGGGCCGGGATACGCAGTATTTT. Drawing the rest from reference TRBV5-4 and TRBJ2-3, the complete variable domain is ETGVTQSPTHLIKTRGQQVTLRCSSQSGHNTVSWYQQALGQGPQFIFQYYREEENGRGNFPPRFSGLQFPNYSSELNVNALELDDSALYLCASSLGTGGRDTQYFGPGTRLTVL.